This T cell receptor (beta chain) stems from a study of shared clonotypes between healthy human individuals. The run depth of the assay was deep. The table came from immunoSEQ multiplex PCR; TCRdb's copy has only in-frame clones and leaves some out. This table has about a million clones, approximately 80% appearing once. The V gene lost 6 bases and the J gene lost 4 bases, with 16 bases spanning the gap. Germline lookup yields CDR1 LNHDA and CDR2 SQIVND (reference sequence). This CDR3 is 16 amino acids long. This clone was seen a few times. The rearrangement links TRBV19 to TRBJ2-6; D might be TRBD1 (5 bases). Sequenced sample: memory CD4+ T cells from PBMCs. As to subset: CD45RA-negative fraction. The receptor comes from a man aged 18 to 35 in good health. Some clones in this sample may be carry-over from other donors' samples. The CDR3 is CASREAGYSGANVLTF. In nucleotides, the CDR3 is TGTGCCAGTAGAGAAGCAGGGTACTCGGGGGCCAACGTCCTGACTTTC.